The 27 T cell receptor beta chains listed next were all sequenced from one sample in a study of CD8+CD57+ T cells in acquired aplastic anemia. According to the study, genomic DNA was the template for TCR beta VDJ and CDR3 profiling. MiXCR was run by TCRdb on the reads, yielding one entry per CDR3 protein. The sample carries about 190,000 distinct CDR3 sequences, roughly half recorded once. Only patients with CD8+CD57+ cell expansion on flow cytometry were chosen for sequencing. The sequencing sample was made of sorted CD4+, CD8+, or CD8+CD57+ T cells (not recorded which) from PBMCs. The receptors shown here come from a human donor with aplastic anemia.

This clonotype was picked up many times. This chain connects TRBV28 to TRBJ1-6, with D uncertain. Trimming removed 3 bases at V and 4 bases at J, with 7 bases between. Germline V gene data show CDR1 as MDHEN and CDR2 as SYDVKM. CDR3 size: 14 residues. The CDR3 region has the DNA TGTGCCAGCAGTTTGCGGGATTATAATTCACCCCTCCACTTT. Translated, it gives CASSLRDYNSPLHF.

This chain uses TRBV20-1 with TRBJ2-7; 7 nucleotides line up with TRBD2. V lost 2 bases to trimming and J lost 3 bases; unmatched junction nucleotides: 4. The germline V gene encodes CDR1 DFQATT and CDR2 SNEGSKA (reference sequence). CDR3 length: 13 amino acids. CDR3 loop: CSARWGGDYEQYF. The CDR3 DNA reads TGCAGTGCTAGATGGGGGGGAGACTACGAGCAGTACTTC.

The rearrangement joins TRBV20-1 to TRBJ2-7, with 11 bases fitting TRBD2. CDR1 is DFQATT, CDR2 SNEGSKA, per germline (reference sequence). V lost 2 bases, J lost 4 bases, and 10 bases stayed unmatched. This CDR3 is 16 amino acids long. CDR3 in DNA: TGCAGTGCTAGACCCGCCCTGACTAGCGGGATATACGAGCAGTACTTC. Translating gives CSARPALTSGIYEQYF.

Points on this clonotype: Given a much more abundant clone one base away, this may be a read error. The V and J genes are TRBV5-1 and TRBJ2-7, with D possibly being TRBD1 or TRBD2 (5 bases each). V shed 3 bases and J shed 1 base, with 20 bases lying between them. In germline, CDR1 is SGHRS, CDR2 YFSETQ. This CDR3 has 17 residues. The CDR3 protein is CASSSEPGQPSSYEQYF. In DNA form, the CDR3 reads TGCGCCAGCAGCTCGGAGCCGGGGCAGCCCTCTTCCTACGAGCAGTACTTC.

This CDR3 reads CATKAQYF. In DNA, the CDR3 is TGTGCCACCAAGGCCCAGTACTTC. V and J are TRBV24-1 and TRBJ2-5; no clear D gene. This CDR3 is 8 amino acids long. Germline assignment: CDR1 KGHDR and CDR2 SFDVKD. Trimming shortened V by 8 bases and J by 9 bases, and 3 bases separated the two germline ends.

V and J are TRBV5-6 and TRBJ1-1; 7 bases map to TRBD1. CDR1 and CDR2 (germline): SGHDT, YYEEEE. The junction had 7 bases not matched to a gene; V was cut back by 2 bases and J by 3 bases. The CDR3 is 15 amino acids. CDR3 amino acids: CASSLVDRVHTEAFF. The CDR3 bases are TGTGCCAGCAGCTTAGTAGACAGGGTTCACACTGAAGCTTTCTTT.

CDR3 nucleotides: TGTGCCAGCAGCTTAAAGACAAACACTGAAGCTTTCTTT. Its protein is CASSLKTNTEAFF. This chain joins TRBV7-2 and TRBJ1-1; D is unresolved. CDR3 length: 13 amino acids. V lost 2 bases and J 2 bases, leaving 6 bases between the germline ends. Looked up from germline, CDR1 is SGHTA and CDR2 is FQGNSA.

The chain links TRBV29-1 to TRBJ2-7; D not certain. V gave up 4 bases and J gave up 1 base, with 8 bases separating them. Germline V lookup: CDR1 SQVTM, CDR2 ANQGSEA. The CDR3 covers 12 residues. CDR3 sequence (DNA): TGCAGCGTTGTTGGGTTTTCCTACGAGCAGTACTTC. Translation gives CSVVGFSYEQYF.

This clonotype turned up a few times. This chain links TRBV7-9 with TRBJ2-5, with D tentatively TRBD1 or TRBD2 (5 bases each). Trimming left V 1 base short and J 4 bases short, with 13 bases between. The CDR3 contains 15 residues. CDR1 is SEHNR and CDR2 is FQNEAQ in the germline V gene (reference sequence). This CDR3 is CASSLDQGSGETQYF. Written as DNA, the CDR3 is TGTGCCAGCAGCTTAGATCAGGGAAGCGGAGAGACCCAGTACTTC. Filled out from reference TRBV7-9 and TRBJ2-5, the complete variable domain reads DTGVSQNPRHKITKRGQNVTFRCDPISEHNRLYWYRQTLGQGPEFLTYFQNEAQLEKSRLLSDRFSAERPKGSFSTLEIQRTEQGDSAMYLCASSLDQGSGETQYFGPGTRLLVL.

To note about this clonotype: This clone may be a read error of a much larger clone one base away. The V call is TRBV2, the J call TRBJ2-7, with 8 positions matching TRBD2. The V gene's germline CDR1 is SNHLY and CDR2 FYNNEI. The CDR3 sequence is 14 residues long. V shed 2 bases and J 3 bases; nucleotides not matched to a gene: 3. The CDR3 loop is CASSECGGLYEQYF. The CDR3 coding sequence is TGTGCCAGCAGTGAATGCGGGGGGCTCTACGAGCAGTACTTC.

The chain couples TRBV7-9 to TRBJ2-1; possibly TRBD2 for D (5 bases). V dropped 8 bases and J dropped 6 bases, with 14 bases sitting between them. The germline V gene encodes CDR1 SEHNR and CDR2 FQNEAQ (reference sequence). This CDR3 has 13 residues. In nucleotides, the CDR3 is TGTGCCAGCTCGCCCGACCGGGGCAATGAGCAGTTCTTC. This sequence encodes CASSPDRGNEQFF.

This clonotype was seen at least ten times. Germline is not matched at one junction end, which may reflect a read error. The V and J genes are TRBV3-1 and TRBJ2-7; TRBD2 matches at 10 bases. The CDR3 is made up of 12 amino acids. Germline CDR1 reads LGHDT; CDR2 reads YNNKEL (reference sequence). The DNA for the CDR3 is TGTGCCAGCAGCTACTCCGGGACTAGCGTGATCTTC. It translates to CASSYSGTSVIF.

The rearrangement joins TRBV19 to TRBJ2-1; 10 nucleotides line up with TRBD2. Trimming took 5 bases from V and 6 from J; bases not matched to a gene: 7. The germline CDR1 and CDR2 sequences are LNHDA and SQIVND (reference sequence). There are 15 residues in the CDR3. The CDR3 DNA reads TGTGCCAGTAGTTGGCTAGCGGGGGCCCCCAATGAGCAGTTCTTC. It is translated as CASSWLAGAPNEQFF. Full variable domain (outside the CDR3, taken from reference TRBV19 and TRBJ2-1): DGGITQSPKYLFRKEGQNVTLSCEQNLNHDAMYWYRQDPGQGLRLIYYSQIVNDFQKGDIAEGYSVSREKKESFPLTVTSAQKNPTAFYLCASSWLAGAPNEQFFGPGTRLTVL.

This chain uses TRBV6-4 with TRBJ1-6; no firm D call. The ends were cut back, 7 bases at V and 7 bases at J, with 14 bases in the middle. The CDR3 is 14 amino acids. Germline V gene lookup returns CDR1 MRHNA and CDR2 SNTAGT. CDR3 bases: TGTGCCAGCAAGGAGGGAAATAAGAATTCACCCCTCCACTTT. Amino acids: CASKEGNKNSPLHF.

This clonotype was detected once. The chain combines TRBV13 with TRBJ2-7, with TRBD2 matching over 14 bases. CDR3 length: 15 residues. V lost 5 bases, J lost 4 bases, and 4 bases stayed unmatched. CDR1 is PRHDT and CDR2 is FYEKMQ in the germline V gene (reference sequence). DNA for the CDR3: TGTGCCAGCAGCCGACTAGCGGGAGGGCCGTACGAGCAGTACTTC. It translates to CASSRLAGGPYEQYF.

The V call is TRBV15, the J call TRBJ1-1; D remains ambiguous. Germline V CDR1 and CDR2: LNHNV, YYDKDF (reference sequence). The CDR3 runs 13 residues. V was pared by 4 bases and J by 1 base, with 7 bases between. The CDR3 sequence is CATSKQQNTEAFF. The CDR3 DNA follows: TGTGCCACCAGCAAACAGCAGAACACTGAAGCTTTCTTT.

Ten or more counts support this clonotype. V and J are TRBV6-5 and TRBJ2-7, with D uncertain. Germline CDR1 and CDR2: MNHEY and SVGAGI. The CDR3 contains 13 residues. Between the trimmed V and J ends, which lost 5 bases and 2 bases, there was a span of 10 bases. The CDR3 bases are TGTGCCAGCAGTAAGCCATCTACCTACGAGCAGTACTTC. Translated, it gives CASSKPSTYEQYF.

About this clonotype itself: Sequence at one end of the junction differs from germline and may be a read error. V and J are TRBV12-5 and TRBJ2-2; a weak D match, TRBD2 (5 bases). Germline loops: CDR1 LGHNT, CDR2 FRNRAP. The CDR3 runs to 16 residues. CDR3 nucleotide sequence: TGTGCTAGTGGTTTGGTATGGGCGAGGAACACCGGGGAGCTGTTATTT. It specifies CASGLVWARNTGELLF.

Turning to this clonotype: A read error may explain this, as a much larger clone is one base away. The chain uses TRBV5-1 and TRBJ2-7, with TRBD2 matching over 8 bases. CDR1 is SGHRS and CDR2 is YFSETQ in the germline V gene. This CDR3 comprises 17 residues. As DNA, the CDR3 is TGCGCCAGCAGCAACACCCCCTCGGGGGGGACCCTCCACGAGCAGTGCTTC. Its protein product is CASSNTPSGGTLHEQCF.

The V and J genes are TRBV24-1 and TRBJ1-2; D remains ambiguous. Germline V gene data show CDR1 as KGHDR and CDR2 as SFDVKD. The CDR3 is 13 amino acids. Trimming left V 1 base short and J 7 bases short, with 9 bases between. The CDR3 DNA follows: TGTGCCACCAGTGATTTAGGGTACAGTGGCTACACCTTC. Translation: CATSDLGYSGYTF.

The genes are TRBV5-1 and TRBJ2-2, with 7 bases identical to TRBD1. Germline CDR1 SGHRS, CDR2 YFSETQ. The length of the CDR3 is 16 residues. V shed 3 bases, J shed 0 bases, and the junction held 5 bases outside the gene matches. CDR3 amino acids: CASSSGQPANTGELFF. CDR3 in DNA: TGCGCCAGCAGCTCGGGACAGCCCGCGAACACCGGGGAGCTGTTTTTT.

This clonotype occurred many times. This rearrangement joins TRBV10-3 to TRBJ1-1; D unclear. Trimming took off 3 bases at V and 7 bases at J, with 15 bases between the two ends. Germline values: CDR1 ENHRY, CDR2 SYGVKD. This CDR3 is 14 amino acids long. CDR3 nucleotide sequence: TGTGCCATCAGTGACCCACTTCGGTGGGATGAAGCTTTCTTT. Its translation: CAISDPLRWDEAFF.

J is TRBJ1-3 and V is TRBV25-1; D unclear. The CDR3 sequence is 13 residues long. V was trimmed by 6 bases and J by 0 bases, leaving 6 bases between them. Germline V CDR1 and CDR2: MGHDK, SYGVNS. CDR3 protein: CASRISSGNTIYF. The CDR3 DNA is TGTGCCAGCAGAATAAGCTCTGGAAACACCATATATTTT.

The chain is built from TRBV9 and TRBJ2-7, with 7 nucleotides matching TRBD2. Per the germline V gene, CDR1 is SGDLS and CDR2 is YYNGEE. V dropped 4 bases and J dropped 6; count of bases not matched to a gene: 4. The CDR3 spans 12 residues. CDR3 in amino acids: CASSPTGGEQYF. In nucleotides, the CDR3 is TGTGCCAGCAGCCCGACGGGGGGCGAGCAGTACTTC.

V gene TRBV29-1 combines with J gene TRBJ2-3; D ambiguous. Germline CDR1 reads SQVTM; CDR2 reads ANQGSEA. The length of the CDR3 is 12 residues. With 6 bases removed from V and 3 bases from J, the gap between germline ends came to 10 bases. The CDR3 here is CSVREQTDTQYF. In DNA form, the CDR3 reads TGCAGCGTACGCGAGCAGACAGATACGCAGTATTTT.

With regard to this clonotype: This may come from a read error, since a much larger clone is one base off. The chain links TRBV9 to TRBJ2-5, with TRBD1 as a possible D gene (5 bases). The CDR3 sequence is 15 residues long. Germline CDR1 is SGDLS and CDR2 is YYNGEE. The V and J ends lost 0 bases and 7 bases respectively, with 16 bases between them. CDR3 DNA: TGTGCCAGCAGCGTAGCCTTAAGGGGTTCGGGGACCCAGTACTTC. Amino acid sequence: CASSVALRGSGTQYF.

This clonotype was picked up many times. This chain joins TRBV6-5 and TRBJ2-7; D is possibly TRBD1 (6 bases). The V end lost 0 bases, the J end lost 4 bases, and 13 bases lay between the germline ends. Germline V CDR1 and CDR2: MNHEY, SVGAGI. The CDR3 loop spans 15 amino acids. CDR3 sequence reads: CASSYSLGAGYEQYF. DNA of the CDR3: TGTGCCAGCAGTTACTCCCTGGGGGCTGGGTACGAGCAGTACTTC.